This T cell receptor beta chain was recorded in a study of neurological immune-mediated disorders. Germline-derived CDR1 and CDR2 are MDHEN and SYDVKM. Trimming took 7 bases from V and 5 from J, leaving 23 bases between them. This CDR3 comprises 16 residues. The cDNA was generated by 5'RACE with 10-nucleotide random UMIs. Using its own MiXCR run on the 5' RACE reads, TCRdb lists one record per CDR3 protein. The sample lists some 53,000 distinct CDR3 sequences; roughly 17% were seen once. Whole-study findings and limits: The most TCR clonal expansion was seen in HTLV-1-associated myelopathy, and the least was seen in multiple sclerosis, which fell below healthy controls. Because no CDR3 amino acid sequences were shared across subjects by expanded clones, private repertoires were suggested in all groups.

This clonotype was seen many times. Antigen: not known. The sequence was obtained from a man aged 60-69 years in good health. This chain links TRBV28 with TRBJ2-5; D possibly uses TRBD1 or TRBD2 (5 bases each). The sample consisted of PBMCs. The CDR3: CASTSLGRGARETQYF. DNA of the CDR3: TGTGCCAGCACCTCACTCGGGCGAGGGGCAAGGGAGACCCAGTACTTC. The full variable domain, in which reference TRBV28 and TRBJ2-5 provide the parts outside the CDR3, is DVKVTQSSRYLVKRTGEKVFLECVQDMDHENMFWYRQDPGLGLRLIYFSYDVKMKEKGDIPEGYSVSREKKERFSLILESASTNQTSMYLCASTSLGRGARETQYFGPGTRLLVL.